Below are 5 T cell receptor beta chains sequenced from a single sample in a study of early T cells in non-severe SARS-CoV-2 infection. Using its own MiXCR run on the 5' RACE reads, TCRdb lists one record per CDR3 protein. The repertoire has 75,000 or so distinct CDR3 sequences, 12% of them found once; the top ten carry approximately 6.4%. Sequenced input: whole blood. The receptors derive from an adult who was a healthcare worker with PCR-confirmed SARS-CoV-2 infection or an uninfected control (not recorded which).

A word on this clonotype: This may be a read error: a much more frequent sequence differs by one nucleotide. The chain's CDR3 is CVSSLAQGATDTQYF. CDR3 DNA: TGTGTCAGCAGTTTAGCACAGGGGGCCACAGATACGCAGTATTTT. The genes are TRBV12-3 or TRBV12-4 and TRBJ2-3, with TRBD1 identical over 9 bases. The CDR3 loop spans 15 amino acids.

At least ten counts were recorded for this clonotype. The J gene is TRBJ2-5, the V gene TRBV12-3 or TRBV12-4; 14 bases are shared with TRBD2. There are 22 residues in the CDR3. V shed 3 bases, J shed 2 bases, and the junction held 20 bases outside the gene matches. CDR3 sequence: CASSFIPRFGTSGRGRQETQYF. The CDR3 DNA is TGTGCCAGCAGTTTTATACCCCGATTCGGGACTAGCGGGAGAGGGCGGCAAGAGACCCAGTACTTC.

Ten or more counts support this clonotype. The V gene is TRBV7-9, the J gene TRBJ1-3; 10 nucleotides match TRBD1. The V segment lost 3 bases and the J segment 1 base; nucleotides outside the gene matches: 3. The CDR3 has 16 amino acids. Germline lookup yields CDR1 SEHNR and CDR2 FQNEAQ (reference sequence). The CDR3 DNA reads as TGTGCCAGCAGCTTTCCGGGACAGGGGTCTGGAAACACCATATATTTT. This codes for CASSFPGQGSGNTIYF.

The rearrangement joins TRBV4-3 to TRBJ1-1, with 9 nucleotides matching TRBD1. With V trimmed by 4 bases and J by 6 bases, 9 bases remained unmatched. The CDR3 extends over 15 amino acids. Germline loops: CDR1 LGHNA, CDR2 YSLEER. The CDR3, as DNA: TGCGCCAGCAGCCGAGACAGGGGGTGGTTTGCTGAAGCTTTCTTT. It translates to CASSRDRGWFAEAFF.

The J gene is TRBJ2-2, the V gene TRBV7-6; 12 nucleotides agree with TRBD2. CDR3 length: 17 amino acids. Trimming removed 5 bases from V and 5 bases from J; junction bases left unmatched: 9. Germline V gene lookup returns CDR1 SGHVS and CDR2 FNYEAQ. Written as DNA, the CDR3 is TGTGCCAGCAGCAAATCCGGGACTAGCGGGTGGACCGGGGAGCTGTTTTTT. Amino acid sequence: CASSKSGTSGWTGELFF.